The clone carrying this T cell receptor (beta chain) showed up just a few times. Antigen specificity is unknown. The sample belongs to a study of T cell responses to AZD1222 COVID-19 vaccine. Findings of the study overall: Close to half of all spike-specific TCRs reportedly target regions of the variants that are unmutated. Sampling captured repertoires only after the peak T cell response.

The V and J ends lost 5 bases and 8 bases, in that order; junction bases with no gene match: 6. The CDR3 loop spans 13 amino acids. Germline V gives CDR1 SGHAT, CDR2 FQNNGV. Generated by immunoSEQ multiplex PCR, the TCRdb table keeps only in-frame clones and is missing some. The table has about 120,000 clones, approximately 85% seen once. The TCR sequence derives from an adult in good health. The rearrangement links TRBV11-2 to TRBJ2-1; TRBD1 aligns across 7 bases. The sequenced sample was peripheral blood, obtained on day 0 of AZD1222 vaccination. The CDR3 DNA sequence: TGTGCCAGCAGCCTGGACAGGTACGATGAGCAGTTCTTC. It translates to CASSLDRYDEQFF.